These T cell receptor beta chains were read from a single sample in a study of T cell responses to AZD1222 COVID-19 vaccine. The method was immunoSEQ multiplex PCR; TCRdb's version includes in-frame clones alone and lacks a portion of them. The table includes around 120,000 clones, more than 75% detected once. This material consisted of peripheral blood, taken on day 0 of AZD1222 vaccination. The source of these receptors is an adult in good health. CDR3s include the opening cysteine and the closing phenylalanine or tryptophan. The order of the fields is clone size, J gene, D gene, V gene, CDR3 DNA, CDR3 protein. D genes are given only for firm matches. Clone size appears in some rows only: once, few, many, or a class for an expanded clone.

clone_size: -
j_call: TRBJ2-7
d_call: -
v_call: TRBV6-6
cdr3_nt: TGTGCCAGCAGCCCCGGGGGAGTCGAGCAGTACTTC
cdr3_aa: CASSPGGVEQYF

clone_size: -
j_call: TRBJ1-2
d_call: TRBD1
v_call: TRBV6-6
cdr3_nt: TGTGCCAGCAGTTACGGGGACAGCATCTATGGCTACACCTTC
cdr3_aa: CASSYGDSIYGYTF

clone_size: -
j_call: TRBJ2-3
d_call: TRBD2
v_call: TRBV29-1
cdr3_nt: TGCAGCGTTCCAGCGGGGGAGAGCACAGATACGCAGTATTTT
cdr3_aa: CSVPAGESTDTQYF

clone_size: -
j_call: TRBJ1-2
d_call: -
v_call: TRBV2
cdr3_nt: TGTGCCAGCAGTGAACAGGGAAGCGGCTACACCTTC
cdr3_aa: CASSEQGSGYTF

clone_size: -
j_call: TRBJ2-6
d_call: -
v_call: TRBV11-2
cdr3_nt: TGTGCCAGCAGCTCGGGAGCCGCGGTGTGGTCTGGGGCCAACGTCCTGACTTTC
cdr3_aa: CASSSGAAVWSGANVLTF

clone_size: -
j_call: TRBJ2-7
d_call: -
v_call: TRBV10-3
cdr3_nt: TGTGCCATCAGTGAGGGGGATTCCCCCGACGAGCAGTACTTC
cdr3_aa: CAISEGDSPDEQYF

clone_size: -
j_call: TRBJ1-4
d_call: -
v_call: TRBV5-1
cdr3_nt: TGCGCCAGCAGCTTGCGGCCCCTCCTTAATGAAAAACTGTTTTTT
cdr3_aa: CASSLRPLLNEKLFF

clone_size: once
j_call: TRBJ1-2
d_call: -
v_call: TRBV6-5
cdr3_nt: TGTGCCAGCAGTTACTCCGCCAAAGGAGGCTATGGCTACACCTTC
cdr3_aa: CASSYSAKGGYGYTF

clone_size: -
j_call: TRBJ1-1
d_call: TRBD1
v_call: TRBV7-9
cdr3_nt: TGTGCCAGCAGACCCGGGACAGAGAACACTGAAGCTTTCTTT
cdr3_aa: CASRPGTENTEAFF

clone_size: once
j_call: TRBJ1-2
d_call: TRBD1
v_call: TRBV2
cdr3_nt: TGTGCCACCTGGGACAGCCTTACCTATGGCTACACCTTC
cdr3_aa: CATWDSLTYGYTF

clone_size: -
j_call: TRBJ2-7
d_call: TRBD1
v_call: TRBV6-5
cdr3_nt: TGTGCCAGCAACCCTCAGGGGGCGGGCTCCTACGAGCAGTACTTC
cdr3_aa: CASNPQGAGSYEQYF

clone_size: -
j_call: TRBJ1-4
d_call: TRBD1
v_call: TRBV2
cdr3_nt: TGTGCCAGCAGTCCTAACAGGGGGGGTGAAAAACTGTTTTTT
cdr3_aa: CASSPNRGGEKLFF

clone_size: few
j_call: TRBJ2-7
d_call: TRBD1
v_call: TRBV4-1
cdr3_nt: TGCGCCAGCAGCCAAGATAGTCAGAGACAGGGCAACTCCTACGAGCAGTACTTC
cdr3_aa: CASSQDSQRQGNSYEQYF

clone_size: -
j_call: TRBJ2-7
d_call: -
v_call: TRBV13
cdr3_nt: TGTGCCAGCAGCTTATGGGGCTACGAGCAGTACTTC
cdr3_aa: CASSLWGYEQYF

clone_size: -
j_call: TRBJ1-2
d_call: TRBD1
v_call: TRBV19
cdr3_nt: TGTGCCAGTATGGGGACAGCTGCTAACTATGGCTACACCTTC
cdr3_aa: CASMGTAANYGYTF

clone_size: -
j_call: TRBJ1-2
d_call: TRBD1
v_call: TRBV28
cdr3_nt: TGTGCCAGCAGCCTAATCCAGGGGGGAACCTATGGCTACACCTTC
cdr3_aa: CASSLIQGGTYGYTF

clone_size: -
j_call: TRBJ1-6
d_call: -
v_call: TRBV27
cdr3_nt: TGTGCCAGCAGGACGGGAGCCTATAATTCACCCCTCCACTTT
cdr3_aa: CASRTGAYNSPLHF

clone_size: -
j_call: TRBJ2-3
d_call: -
v_call: TRBV3-1/TRBV3-2
cdr3_nt: TGTGCCAGCAGCCAAGGTACTAGCACAGATACGCAGTATTTT
cdr3_aa: CASSQGTSTDTQYF

clone_size: -
j_call: TRBJ1-5
d_call: TRBD1
v_call: TRBV6-2/TRBV6-3
cdr3_nt: TGTGCCAGCAGTCGACAGGGGGAAGGCAATCAGCCCCAGCATTTT
cdr3_aa: CASSRQGEGNQPQHF

clone_size: -
j_call: TRBJ2-2
d_call: TRBD2
v_call: TRBV29-1
cdr3_nt: TGCAGCGTCAGACTAGCGGTTAACACCGGGGAGCTGTTTTTT
cdr3_aa: CSVRLAVNTGELFF

clone_size: -
j_call: TRBJ2-7
d_call: TRBD1
v_call: TRBV6-2/TRBV6-3
cdr3_nt: TGTGCCAGCAGTCGACCCCTAACAGGGGGCGGTTACGAGCAGTACTTC
cdr3_aa: CASSRPLTGGGYEQYF

clone_size: -
j_call: TRBJ2-7
d_call: TRBD2
v_call: TRBV11-2
cdr3_nt: TGTGCCAGCAGCTTAGATGCTAGCGGGAGGTCGCAGTACTTC
cdr3_aa: CASSLDASGRSQYF

clone_size: -
j_call: TRBJ1-2
d_call: -
v_call: TRBV28
cdr3_nt: TGTGCCAGCAGTTCAGGGCAGGATAATGGCTACACCTTC
cdr3_aa: CASSSGQDNGYTF

clone_size: -
j_call: TRBJ2-1
d_call: -
v_call: TRBV19
cdr3_nt: TGTGCCAGTAGCGACCGGAACCGACTTGCGGATGAGCAGTTCTTC
cdr3_aa: CASSDRNRLADEQFF